These 18 T cell receptor beta chains were sequenced from one sample in a study of blood T cell repertoires in COVID-19. Using immunoSEQ multiplex PCR, the repertoire was profiled, and TCRdb retains in-frame clones only, with some absent. The sample yields 150,000 to 200,000 clones, under 85% seen once. The specimen sequenced was peripheral blood. All receptors derive from a man aged 65 to 79 with acute or convalescent COVID-19.

The CDR3 region is CASSLSRVTYEQYF. The CDR3 DNA reads TGTGCCAGCAGTTTATCGAGGGTTACTTACGAGCAGTACTTC. The V call is TRBV27, the J call TRBJ2-7; possible D gene TRBD2, 5 bases. The germline V gene has CDR1 MNHEY and CDR2 SMNVEV (reference sequence). The V end was cut by 0 bases, the J end by 4 bases, with 10 bases between. This CDR3 comprises 14 residues.

This clone was seen repeatedly, ten times or more. The rearrangement links TRBV5-4 to TRBJ2-7; 8 bases agree with TRBD1. The V segment lost 1 base and the J segment 7 bases; nucleotides outside the gene matches: 7. Germline V gene sequence: CDR1 SGHNT, CDR2 YYREEE (reference sequence). The CDR3 has 14 residues. CDR3: CASSLRQGAGEQYF. CDR3 nucleotide sequence: TGTGCCAGCAGCTTGAGGCAGGGGGCGGGAGAGCAGTACTTC.

The rearrangement joins TRBV19 to TRBJ2-2; weak D call: TRBD1 (5 bases). V shed 2 bases and J shed 6 bases, with 10 bases lying between them. The CDR3 has 14 residues. The V gene's germline CDR1 is LNHDA and CDR2 SQIVND (reference sequence). CDR3 amino acids: CASSIRRGAGELFF. The DNA of the CDR3 is TGTGCCAGTAGTATACGTAGGGGTGCCGGGGAGCTGTTTTTT.

J is TRBJ1-6 and V is TRBV2; tentatively, D is TRBD1 (6 bases). The CDR3 length is 15 residues. V lost 6 bases and J 7 bases, leaving 16 bases between the germline ends. The V gene's germline CDR1 is SNHLY and CDR2 FYNNEI. The CDR3 nucleotides read TGTGCCAGCAGCGCCGGACAGTATGGGAATTCACCCCTCCACTTT. The encoded protein is CASSAGQYGNSPLHF.

J is TRBJ2-5 and V is TRBV4-1; D ambiguous. V gave up 0 bases and J gave up 1 base, with 3 bases separating them. Looked up from germline, CDR1 is MGHRA and CDR2 is YSYEKL. There are 13 residues in the CDR3. CDR3 sequence reads: CASSQDSQETQYF. The DNA for the CDR3 is TGCGCCAGCAGCCAAGACTCCCAAGAGACCCAGTACTTC.

This rearrangement joins TRBV5-6 to TRBJ1-1; possibly TRBD1 for D (5 bases). The CDR3 is 11 amino acids. Germline V gene data show CDR1 as SGHDT and CDR2 as YYEEEE. V shed 5 bases and J shed 11 bases, with 13 bases lying between them. In nucleotides, the CDR3 is TGTGCCAGCAGTTCAGGGTTCGCGGCTTTCTTT. Translated, it gives CASSSGFAAFF. The full variable domain, with the rest looked up from reference TRBV5-6 and TRBJ1-1, is DAGVTQSPTHLIKTRGQQVTLRCSPKSGHDTVSWYQQALGQGPQFIFQYYEEEERQRGNFPDRFSGHQFPNYSSELNVNALLLGDSALYLCASSSGFAAFFGQGTRLTVV.

The V gene is TRBV27, the J gene TRBJ2-7, with a possible D match to TRBD2 (5 bases). CDR3 length: 12 residues. Trimming removed 5 bases from V and 7 bases from J, with 12 bases in between. CDR1 MNHEY and CDR2 SMNVEV come from the germline V gene (reference sequence). In DNA, the CDR3 is TGTGCCAGCAGTCCCGGGGTGGGGGAGCAGTACTTC. Encoded protein: CASSPGVGEQYF.

V gene TRBV18 combines with J gene TRBJ2-7; 13 bases align to TRBD2. Losses at the gene ends were 4 bases for V and 6 bases for J; bases not matched to a gene: 12. The germline V gene has CDR1 KGHSH and CDR2 LQKENI. There are 17 residues in the CDR3. This CDR3 is CASSLPGLAGISGEQYF. The CDR3 DNA sequence: TGTGCCAGCTCACTACCGGGACTAGCGGGAATCTCCGGCGAGCAGTACTTC.

This sequence joins TRBV24-1 and TRBJ1-2; D ambiguous. This CDR3 is built from 17 residues. The V end was cut by 3 bases, the J end by 7 bases, with 23 bases between. The V gene's germline CDR1 is KGHDR and CDR2 SFDVKD. The CDR3 DNA follows: TGTGCCACCAGTGATCGAATATCCCGAGCAGGAATCGTTGGCTACACCTTC. Protein product: CATSDRISRAGIVGYTF.

V usage is TRBV19 and J usage is TRBJ2-1; 7 bases map to TRBD1. This CDR3 is built from 14 residues. The J segment lost 3 bases and the V segment lost 5 bases, leaving 4 bases of the junction unmatched. Germline loops: CDR1 LNHDA, CDR2 SQIVND (reference sequence). CDR3 sequence reads: CASSGAGGYNEQFF. Here the CDR3 DNA reads TGTGCCAGTAGTGGTGCAGGGGGCTACAATGAGCAGTTCTTC.

V is TRBV6-5 and J is TRBJ2-5; D gene unclear. Germline V gives CDR1 MNHEY, CDR2 SVGAGI. V gave up 2 bases and J gave up 4 bases, with 14 bases separating them. CDR3 size: 15 residues. The CDR3 loop reads CASSYDPTASETQYF. The CDR3 DNA sequence: TGTGCCAGCAGTTACGATCCGACTGCCTCAGAGACCCAGTACTTC.

This chain uses TRBV4-2 with TRBJ1-2; D remains ambiguous. The CDR3 contains 16 residues. CDR1 is LGHNA, CDR2 YNFKEQ, per germline. Between the trimmed V and J ends, which lost 0 bases and 2 bases, there was a span of 13 bases. The CDR3 DNA follows: TGTGCCAGCAGCCAAGATGAGTTTGGGCAGAACTATGGCTACACCTTC. As protein: CASSQDEFGQNYGYTF.

This clone appeared a single time. DNA for the CDR3: TGTGCCATCAGCTCACAGGGGATAGACTATGGCTACACCTTC. Residues: CAISSQGIDYGYTF. The V and J genes are TRBV10-3 and TRBJ1-2; TRBD1 matches 7 bases. J gave up 3 bases and V 6 bases, and 7 bases lay outside the gene matches. Germline CDR1 ENHRY, CDR2 SYGVKD. CDR3 length equals 14 residues.

The chain combines TRBV9 with TRBJ2-4; 12 nucleotides match TRBD2. Germline trimming cut 3 bases from V and 10 bases from J; bases unmatched to any gene: 8. The CDR3 is 15 amino acids. In germline, CDR1 is SGDLS, CDR2 YYNGEE. CDR3 protein: CASSAPGLAGEIQYF. The CDR3 region has the DNA TGTGCCAGCAGCGCTCCGGGACTAGCGGGTGAGATTCAGTACTTC.

V is TRBV28 and J is TRBJ1-1; possible D gene TRBD1, 6 bases. Trimming took off 3 bases at V and 5 bases at J, with 13 bases between the two ends. The germline gives CDR1 MDHEN, CDR2 SYDVKM. This CDR3 is 14 amino acids long. The CDR3 DNA follows: TGTGCCAGCAGTTTCCAGGGGCGTAGAACTGAAGCTTTCTTT. Protein: CASSFQGRRTEAFF.

V is TRBV3-1 (or the pseudogene TRBV3-2) and J is TRBJ1-5; TRBD1 matches at 9 bases. CDR3 length: 15 amino acids. From germline, CDR1 is LGHDT and CDR2 YNNKEL (reference sequence). The V and J ends lost 4 bases and 1 base, in that order; junction bases with no gene match: 2. This CDR3 reads CASSRGTGSNQPQHF. The DNA of the CDR3 is TGTGCCAGCAGCCGGGGGACAGGGAGCAATCAGCCCCAGCATTTT.

The chain joins TRBV5-8 to TRBJ1-6, with a possible D match to TRBD1 (5 bases). Germline V gives CDR1 SGHTS, CDR2 YDEGEE. V gave up 3 bases and J gave up 16 bases, with 14 bases separating them. The CDR3 spans 12 residues. DNA for the CDR3: TGTGCCAGCAGCTCCCAATTCGGGGGGCTCCACTTT. This sequence encodes CASSSQFGGLHF.

J is TRBJ2-2 and V is TRBV11-3; 7 bases align to TRBD1. Trimming cost V 3 bases and J 1 base; bases outside gene matches: 5. Germline V gene lookup returns CDR1 SGHNT and CDR2 YENEEA. CDR3 length equals 16 residues. CDR3 nucleotide sequence: TGTGCCAGCAGCTTCAAGGGGGCCAGGAACACCGGGGAGCTGTTTTTT. Its protein is CASSFKGARNTGELFF.